These 26 T cell receptor beta chains originate from one sample sequenced in a study of CD8 T cells in Susac syndrome (dated by TCRdb to between 2019 and 2020). Library construction relied on the immunoSEQ multiplex PCR assay. RNA was extracted using the RNeasy kit, and roughly 0.45 to 1 microgram was reverse transcribed with random hexamers. TCRdb reworked the public reads: Q25 trimming with fastp, MiXCR clone assembly, productive beta chains retained. Here each entry gathers all rows of one CDR3 protein and keeps the most common genes and DNA. Present in this sample are 70,000 to 100,000 distinct CDR3 sequences, 96% of which were seen just once. The ten largest account for roughly 0.68% of the sample. Sequencing was carried out using CD8+ T cells from PBMCs. These receptors came from a human donor with Susac syndrome.

The chain joins TRBV27 to TRBJ2-3, with D uncertain. Germline V CDR1 and CDR2: MNHEY, SMNVEV (reference sequence). The CDR3 runs 12 residues. Trimming took off 6 bases at V and 1 base at J, with 5 bases between the two ends. CDR3 residues: CASRGRTDTQYF. For the CDR3, the DNA is TGTGCCAGCAGGGGCCGCACAGATACGCAGTATTTT.

This sequence joins TRBV11-2 and TRBJ2-1; 8 bases are shared with TRBD1. Losses at the gene ends were 4 bases for V and 4 bases for J; bases not matched to a gene: 3. Germline V gene lookup returns CDR1 SGHAT and CDR2 FQNNGV. CDR3 length: 14 amino acids. CDR3 protein: CASSYRGNYNEQFF. CDR3 coding DNA: TGTGCCAGCAGCTACAGGGGGAATTACAATGAGCAGTTCTTC.

V usage is TRBV20-1 and J usage is TRBJ2-1; 10 positions match TRBD2. This CDR3 has 15 amino acids. V gave up 4 bases and J gave up 7 bases; unmatched junction bases: 10. Germline V gene data show CDR1 as DFQATT and CDR2 as SNEGSKA (reference sequence). CDR3 amino acids: CSAMGLAGGANEQFF. CDR3 nucleotides: TGCAGTGCTATGGGGTTAGCGGGGGGCGCGAATGAGCAGTTCTTC.

This clonotype was seen a single time. The chain carries TRBV19 and TRBJ1-1, with D uncertain. Germline-derived CDR1 and CDR2 are LNHDA and SQIVND (reference sequence). The CDR3 consists of 11 residues. The germline V and J ends were trimmed by 0 bases and 7 bases, with 3 bases remaining between them. The CDR3 loop reads CASSIDSEAFF. DNA of the CDR3: TGTGCCAGTAGTATAGACAGTGAAGCTTTCTTT.

The chain employs TRBV2 and TRBJ1-2; 7 bases are shared with TRBD1. CDR1 is SNHLY, CDR2 FYNNEI, per germline. The length of the CDR3 is 13 residues. V gave up 6 bases and J gave up 4 bases; unmatched junction bases: 5. DNA of the CDR3: TGTGCCAGCAGACCCACAGGGGCCTATGGCTACACCTTC. Residues: CASRPTGAYGYTF. Combining the CDR3 with reference TRBV2 and TRBJ1-2 gives the whole variable domain EPEVTQTPSHQVTQMGQEVILRCVPISNHLYFYWYRQILGQKVEFLVSFYNNEISEKSEIFDDQFSVERPDGSNFTLKIRSTKLEDSAMYFCASRPTGAYGYTFGSGTRLTVV.

This sequence joins TRBV18 and TRBJ1-1; no definite D call. The CDR3 extends over 16 amino acids. CDR1 is KGHSH and CDR2 is LQKENI in the germline V gene. With 3 bases removed from V and 0 bases from J, the gap between germline ends came to 14 bases. The CDR3 loop reads CASSPSTELVNTEAFF. CDR3 coding DNA: TGTGCCAGCTCACCGAGCACGGAATTGGTGAACACTGAAGCTTTCTTT.

The J gene is TRBJ1-5, the V gene TRBV19; D is uncertain. CDR1 and CDR2 (germline): LNHDA, SQIVND (reference sequence). The V and J ends lost 7 bases and 3 bases respectively, with 13 bases between them. CDR3 length equals 14 residues. As DNA, the CDR3 is TGTGCCAGTAAAGGGAGGGATTCCAATCAGCCCCAGCATTTT. Protein sequence: CASKGRDSNQPQHF.

V usage is TRBV3-1 and J usage is TRBJ2-1; unclear D gene. This CDR3 has 17 residues. Trimming shortened V by 0 bases and J by 5 bases, and 17 bases separated the two germline ends. Germline V CDR1 and CDR2: LGHDT, YNNKEL (reference sequence). The CDR3: CASSQERLGELHNEQFF. In DNA form, the CDR3 reads TGTGCCAGCAGCCAAGAGAGGCTGGGTGAATTACACAATGAGCAGTTCTTC.

V is TRBV30 and J is TRBJ1-2; possible D gene TRBD1, 6 bases. The length of the CDR3 is 17 residues. V was cut by 2 bases and J by 4 bases, with 23 bases left in between. Germline CDR1 reads GTSNPN; CDR2 reads SVGIG (reference sequence). CDR3 DNA sequence: TGTGCCTGGAGTCTGCACCTAACGACGGGACAATCCTATGGCTACACCTTC. This translates into CAWSLHLTTGQSYGYTF.

A single count supports this clonotype. The chain links TRBV10-2 to TRBJ2-3; 13 nucleotides line up with TRBD2. Germline-derived CDR1 and CDR2 are WSHSY and SAAADI. J was trimmed by 6 bases and V by 7 bases; bases with no gene match: 4. CDR3 size: 14 residues. CDR3 DNA sequence: TGCGCCAGCATGGGGACTAGCGGGGAGGATACGCAGTATTTT. This codes for CASMGTSGEDTQYF.

This clonotype has a single count. The chain recombines TRBV20-1 with TRBJ1-2; D remains unclear. The CDR3 spans 14 residues. CDR1 is DFQATT, CDR2 SNEGSKA, per germline (reference sequence). V shed 6 bases and J shed 2 bases, with 16 bases lying between them. For the CDR3, the DNA is TGCAGTGCCCTCACGGGCAGGTCCAACTATGGCTACACCTTC. Residues: CSALTGRSNYGYTF.

The rearrangement links TRBV10-2 to TRBJ2-5; D not resolved. V dropped 3 bases and J dropped 5 bases, with 4 bases sitting between them. This CDR3 region has 11 residues. Germline V gives CDR1 WSHSY, CDR2 SAAADI. The DNA for the CDR3 is TGCGCCAGCAGTGATCGGGAGACCCAGTACTTC. Amino acid sequence: CASSDRETQYF.

CDR3 DNA sequence: TGCAGCGTCGAGACCCCCCAGCGGGGGGCCACAGATACGCAGTATTTT. Its protein product is CSVETPQRGATDTQYF. The chain couples TRBV29-1 to TRBJ2-3; 9 positions agree with TRBD2. Germline CDR1 is SQVTM and CDR2 is ANQGSEA. The CDR3 spans 16 residues. V lost 6 bases, J lost 2 bases, and 12 bases stayed unmatched.

The chain uses TRBV5-6 and TRBJ2-7; D remains ambiguous. Deletions cut 1 base from V and 5 bases from J, with 4 bases between. Germline CDR1 SGHDT, CDR2 YYEEEE. CDR3 length equals 11 residues. The DNA for the CDR3 is TGTGCCAGCAGCTTGTTTCACGAGCAGTACTTC. It encodes CASSLFHEQYF.

The chain uses TRBV30 and TRBJ1-1; 8 bases map to TRBD1. V lost 3 bases and J lost 1; bases outside the gene matches: 16. The CDR3 has 18 residues. CDR1 is GTSNPN, CDR2 SVGIG, per germline (reference sequence). The CDR3 protein is CAWRTTGQALGENTEAFF. Written as DNA, the CDR3 is TGTGCCTGGAGGACTACGGGACAGGCCTTAGGGGAGAACACTGAAGCTTTCTTT.

This clonotype was recorded once. This chain links TRBV7-2 with TRBJ2-7, with D uncertain. The germline V gene encodes CDR1 SGHTA and CDR2 FQGNSA. V lost 0 bases, J lost 4 bases, and 13 bases lay in between. This CDR3 has 15 amino acids. The CDR3, as DNA: TGTGCCAGCAGCTTAGCGCTGGGGTCCGGGTACGAGCAGTACTTC. Residues: CASSLALGSGYEQYF.

The rearrangement links TRBV19 to TRBJ1-1; no clear D gene. CDR1 LNHDA and CDR2 SQIVND come from the germline V gene (reference sequence). V lost 4 bases and J 1 base, leaving 10 bases between the germline ends. This CDR3 contains 14 residues. CDR3 nucleotides: TGTGCCAGTAGTACATGGGAGACGAACACTGAAGCTTTCTTT. Its protein is CASSTWETNTEAFF.

The rearrangement uses TRBV7-9 and TRBJ2-1, with 11 bases matching TRBD2. Per the germline V gene, CDR1 is SEHNR and CDR2 is FQNEAQ (reference sequence). V was clipped by 7 bases and J by 4 bases; unmatched bases: 6. The CDR3 extends over 15 amino acids. CDR3 nucleotide sequence: TGTGCCAGCAACCGACTAGCGGGGATTTACAATGAGCAGTTCTTC. Translated: CASNRLAGIYNEQFF.

The V call is TRBV7-3, the J call TRBJ1-1; D may be TRBD1 (5 bases). The V end was cut by 5 bases, the J end by 4 bases, with 17 bases between. CDR3 length: 15 amino acids. Germline CDR1 reads SGHTA; CDR2 reads FQGTGA. The CDR3 DNA is TGTGCCAGCAGCGTAGCCGGGATTAGGGGCACTGAAGCTTTCTTT. Its translation is CASSVAGIRGTEAFF. The variable domain in full, with the rest retrieved from reference TRBV7-3 and TRBJ1-1, is GAGVSQTPSNKVTEKGKYVELRCDPISGHTALYWYRQSLGQGPEFLIYFQGTGAADDSGLPNDRFFAVRPEGSVSTLKIQRTERGDSAVYLCASSVAGIRGTEAFFGQGTRLTVV.

The V call is TRBV4-3, the J call TRBJ2-7, with D unclear. V lost 1 base to trimming and J lost 2 bases, with 9 bases between them. The CDR3 sequence is 14 residues long. CDR1 is LGHNA, CDR2 YSLEER, per germline. The CDR3 DNA sequence: TGCGCCAGCAGCCAAGGCAGACCCGCCTACGAGCAGTACTTC. It is translated as CASSQGRPAYEQYF.

The chain carries TRBV19 and TRBJ1-2; D unclear. Trimming cost V 4 bases and J 3 bases, with 15 bases left between them. The CDR3 has 15 residues. The germline CDR1 and CDR2 sequences are LNHDA and SQIVND (reference sequence). In DNA form, the CDR3 reads TGTGCCAGTAGTACCCCGGACTTTTCCTACTATGGCTACACCTTC. It yields the protein CASSTPDFSYYGYTF.

The rearrangement joins TRBV25-1 to TRBJ1-5; D is possibly TRBD1 (6 bases). V lost 6 bases and J 4 bases, leaving 10 bases between the germline ends. The CDR3 runs to 13 residues. The germline gives CDR1 MGHDK, CDR2 SYGVNS. CDR3 region: CASRGGGNQPQHF. The CDR3 coding sequence is TGTGCCAGCAGAGGGGGTGGGAATCAGCCCCAGCATTTT.

V is TRBV3-1 and J is TRBJ1-4, with D hard to call. CDR1 is LGHDT and CDR2 is YNNKEL in the germline V gene (reference sequence). The CDR3 is 14 residues long. Trimming removed 1 base from V and 2 bases from J, with 5 bases in between. Here the CDR3 reads CASSQGGTNEKLFF. CDR3 bases: TGTGCCAGCAGCCAAGGCGGGACTAATGAAAAACTGTTTTTT.

J is TRBJ1-1 and V is TRBV5-6; TRBD1 is a possible D gene (6 bases). Germline V lookup: CDR1 SGHDT, CDR2 YYEEEE. The CDR3 consists of 16 residues. Trimming took off 3 bases at V and 5 bases at J, with 20 bases between the two ends. CDR3 in amino acids: CASSSELGGARTEAFF. The CDR3 region has the DNA TGTGCCAGCAGCTCAGAGCTAGGGGGGGCGCGGACTGAAGCTTTCTTT.

The rearrangement joins TRBV5-1 to TRBJ2-7; D is unclear. The CDR3 sequence is 14 residues long. With 2 bases removed from V and 5 bases from J, the gap between germline ends came to 14 bases. The V gene's germline CDR1 is SGHRS and CDR2 YFSETQ. The CDR3 reads CASSLFQGGDEQYF. CDR3 in DNA: TGCGCCAGCAGCTTATTTCAAGGCGGAGACGAGCAGTACTTC. Full variable domain (remainder filled in from reference TRBV5-1 and TRBJ2-7): KAGVTQTPRYLIKTRGQQVTLSCSPISGHRSVSWYQQTPGQGLQFLFEYFSETQRNKGNFPGRFSGRQFSNSRSEMNVSTLELGDSALYLCASSLFQGGDEQYFGPGTRLTVT.

The CDR3 nucleotides read TGTGCCAGCAGCACCGACCCGGGCTACACCTTC. It encodes CASSTDPGYTF. The chain joins TRBV7-9 to TRBJ1-2, with no clear D. The CDR3 loop spans 11 amino acids. CDR1 is SEHNR and CDR2 is FQNEAQ in the germline V gene (reference sequence). V gave up 5 bases and J gave up 8 bases, with 9 bases separating them. Using reference TRBV7-9 and TRBJ1-2 for the parts outside the CDR3, the full variable domain is DTGVSQNPRHKITKRGQNVTFRCDPISEHNRLYWYRQTLGQGPEFLTYFQNEAQLEKSRLLSDRFSAERPKGSFSTLEIQRTEQGDSAMYLCASSTDPGYTFGSGTRLTVV.